Presented here are 20 T cell receptor beta chains from one specimen sequenced in a study of blood T cell repertoires in COVID-19 (dated by TCRdb to the early 2020s). Library creation used the immunoSEQ multiplex PCR assay. Sourced from immuneACCESS, this table was stored by TCRdb with only in-frame sequences that have V and J called. A share of the clones is absent; for the studies checked, an unresolved V gene accounts for under half, and the remainder has no known explanation. Across this sample there are more than 110,000 clones, with 85% seen only once. The top ten clones comprise around 3.2% of the sample. The sample was peripheral blood. The receptors were sampled from a man aged 45 to 65 with acute or convalescent COVID-19.

DNA of the CDR3: TGCGCCAGCAGCTCATCTACAGTCTCTGGAAACACCATATATTTT. Its protein product is CASSSSTVSGNTIYF. V gene TRBV5-1 combines with J gene TRBJ1-3; no clear D. The CDR3 has 15 amino acids. CDR1 is SGHRS, CDR2 YFSETQ, per germline. V lost 3 bases, J lost 0 bases, and 10 bases lay in between.

This clone was found once. The V gene is TRBV6-6, the J gene TRBJ2-5; TRBD2 matches 9 bases. J lost 5 bases, V lost 6 bases, and 10 bases had no gene match. The CDR3 is 15 amino acids. Germline V gene data show CDR1 as MNHNY and CDR2 as SVGAGI (reference sequence). The CDR3 DNA is TGTGCCAGCAGATCCCAAAGGGCGGGAGGGGAGACCCAGTACTTC. Encoded protein: CASRSQRAGGETQYF.

The chain employs TRBV28 and TRBJ2-7, with D possibly matching TRBD2 (6 bases). Germline V CDR1 and CDR2: MDHEN, SYDVKM. The germline V and J ends were trimmed by 2 bases and 3 bases, with 11 bases remaining between them. This CDR3 contains 14 residues. The CDR3 region has the DNA TGTGCCAGCAGTTTAATAGGGGACTTCTACGAGCAGTACTTC. It translates to CASSLIGDFYEQYF.

The chain couples TRBV11-2 to TRBJ1-1; 11 nucleotides align to TRBD1. The CDR3 is made up of 17 amino acids. The V segment lost 5 bases and the J segment 4 bases; nucleotides outside the gene matches: 12. Germline lookup yields CDR1 SGHAT and CDR2 FQNNGV. This CDR3 reads CASSHPRTGGDGTEAFF. Written as DNA, the CDR3 is TGTGCCAGCAGCCATCCTCGGACAGGGGGCGACGGCACTGAAGCTTTCTTT. Full variable domain (rest looked up from reference TRBV11-2 and TRBJ1-1): EAGVAQSPRYKIIEKRQSVAFWCNPISGHATLYWYQQILGQGPKLLIQFQNNGVVDDSQLPKDRFSAERLKGVDSTLKIQPAKLEDSAVYLCASSHPRTGGDGTEAFFGQGTRLTVV.

The V call is TRBV7-2, the J call TRBJ1-2, with D perhaps matching TRBD1 (6 bases). Germline-derived CDR1 and CDR2 are SGHTA and FQGNSA. Trimming took 0 bases from V and 8 from J, leaving 19 bases between them. This CDR3 has 16 amino acids. Written as DNA, the CDR3 is TGTGCCAGCAGCTTAGCGGGTCCGGGGACACAGACCGGCTACACCTTC. It encodes CASSLAGPGTQTGYTF.

The J gene is TRBJ1-5, the V gene TRBV19, with 9 nucleotides matching TRBD1. V shed 3 bases, J shed 2 bases, and the junction held 14 bases outside the gene matches. The CDR3 contains 19 residues. Germline V gene data show CDR1 as LNHDA and CDR2 as SQIVND (reference sequence). The CDR3 loop is CASSIRPGQGYTGNQPQHF. In DNA, the CDR3 is TGTGCCAGTAGTATTCGTCCGGGACAGGGTTATACGGGCAATCAGCCCCAGCATTTT.

This clone was counted between two and nine times. The rearrangement joins TRBV11-2 to TRBJ2-1, with 10 bases fitting TRBD2. This CDR3 is built from 18 residues. Trimming cost V 2 bases and J 0 bases; bases outside gene matches: 7. Per germline, CDR1 SGHAT and CDR2 FQNNGV. The CDR3 sequence: CASSLLAGELSSYNEQFF. The DNA of the CDR3 is TGTGCCAGCAGCTTACTAGCGGGAGAGCTTTCCTCCTACAATGAGCAGTTCTTC. Drawing the rest from reference TRBV11-2 and TRBJ2-1, the complete variable domain is EAGVAQSPRYKIIEKRQSVAFWCNPISGHATLYWYQQILGQGPKLLIQFQNNGVVDDSQLPKDRFSAERLKGVDSTLKIQPAKLEDSAVYLCASSLLAGELSSYNEQFFGPGTRLTVL.

J is TRBJ2-7 and V is TRBV12-3 or TRBV12-4, with 7 positions matching TRBD1. This CDR3 has 13 residues. The trim removed 6 bases at V and 6 bases at J, leaving 8 bases unmatched. The DNA for the CDR3 is TGTGCCAGCAGCCTTGGGGGACAGAGCGAGCAGTACTTC. It encodes CASSLGGQSEQYF.

The V and J genes are TRBV18 and TRBJ2-2; 7 bases map to TRBD1. The junction had 4 bases not matched to a gene; V was cut back by 2 bases and J by 4 bases. The CDR3 has 15 residues. Germline CDR1 is KGHSH and CDR2 is LQKENI. This CDR3 reads CASSPNRGFTGELFF. CDR3 bases: TGTGCCAGCTCACCAAACAGGGGATTCACCGGGGAGCTGTTTTTT.

Concerning this clone itself: The same CDR3 arises from other DNA sequences in this sample as well. The chain is built from TRBV18 and TRBJ2-7; D is possibly TRBD2 (5 bases). CDR3 length equals 13 residues. Germline CDR1 is KGHSH and CDR2 is LQKENI. Trimming left V 2 bases short and J 0 bases short, with 5 bases between. The CDR3 spells CASSPGSSYEQYF. The CDR3 DNA reads TGTGCCAGCTCACCAGGGAGCTCCTACGAGCAGTACTTC.

The chain has TRBV2 and TRBJ1-2, with 10 bases identical to TRBD1. J lost 4 bases, V lost 6 bases, and 5 bases had no gene match. The CDR3 covers 14 residues. Germline CDR1 and CDR2: SNHLY and FYNNEI. The DNA for the CDR3 is TGTGCCAGCAGCCGGGACAGGGGCCTCTATGGCTACACCTTC. It codes for CASSRDRGLYGYTF. Variable domain in full (rest from reference TRBV2 and TRBJ1-2): EPEVTQTPSHQVTQMGQEVILRCVPISNHLYFYWYRQILGQKVEFLVSFYNNEISEKSEIFDDQFSVERPDGSNFTLKIRSTKLEDSAMYFCASSRDRGLYGYTFGSGTRLTVV.

The chain joins TRBV28 to TRBJ1-1, with TRBD1 matching over 8 bases. Germline V gives CDR1 MDHEN, CDR2 SYDVKM. The ends lost 4 bases at V and 5 bases at J; junction bases unmatched: 12. The CDR3 contains 16 residues. The DNA for the CDR3 is TGTGCCAGCAGTTCTCACGCAGGGGGCTCTAGAACTGAAGCTTTCTTT. This codes for CASSSHAGGSRTEAFF.

The J gene is TRBJ2-7, the V gene TRBV18; 10 bases line up with TRBD2. J gave up 4 bases and V 3 bases, and 9 bases lay outside the gene matches. The CDR3 extends over 16 amino acids. Germline V gene sequence: CDR1 KGHSH, CDR2 LQKENI. In DNA, the CDR3 is TGTGCCAGCTCACCGTACGTAGCGGGAGGCTCTTACGAGCAGTACTTC. It yields the protein CASSPYVAGGSYEQYF.

The J gene is TRBJ2-3, the V gene TRBV19, with 11 bases identical to TRBD2. This CDR3 has 17 amino acids. Trimming took 2 bases from V and 3 from J; bases not matched to a gene: 7. Germline CDR1 LNHDA, CDR2 SQIVND (reference sequence). CDR3 amino acids: CASSIRPGLAVTDTQYF. The CDR3 DNA reads TGTGCCAGTAGTATACGACCGGGACTAGCGGTAACAGATACGCAGTATTTT.

DNA for the CDR3: TGTGCCAGTAGTATCCGACGGACTAGCGGGACTTTCAATGAGCAGTTCTTC. Translated, it gives CASSIRRTSGTFNEQFF. The genes are TRBV19 and TRBJ2-1; 12 positions agree with TRBD2. V was pared by 3 bases and J by 6 bases, with 9 bases of the junction left unmatched. CDR1 is LNHDA, CDR2 SQIVND, per germline (reference sequence). CDR3 length equals 17 residues.

The chain is built from TRBV28 and TRBJ2-3; 9 nucleotides agree with TRBD1. The CDR3 is 14 amino acids. J was trimmed by 5 bases and V by 4 bases; bases with no gene match: 4. Germline V gene data show CDR1 as MDHEN and CDR2 as SYDVKM. The CDR3 sequence is CASSSGQGKDTQYF. CDR3 in DNA: TGTGCCAGCAGTTCGGGACAGGGTAAAGATACGCAGTATTTT.

This clone was observed a single time. The chain employs TRBV9 and TRBJ1-1; unclear D gene. The CDR3 is made up of 14 amino acids. Trimming left V 3 bases short and J 9 bases short, with 18 bases between. Germline CDR1 reads SGDLS; CDR2 reads YYNGEE. Here the CDR3 reads CASSGRVEGMKAFF. Here the CDR3 DNA reads TGTGCCAGCAGCGGTAGGGTGGAGGGTATGAAAGCTTTCTTT.

The chain recombines TRBV7-9 with TRBJ2-3; the match to TRBD1 covers 7 bases. Germline lookup yields CDR1 SEHNR and CDR2 FQNEAQ (reference sequence). The CDR3 consists of 14 residues. V shed 6 bases, J shed 1 base, and the junction held 4 bases outside the gene matches. CDR3 sequence: CASRLDRGTDTQYF. DNA of the CDR3: TGTGCCAGCAGGCTCGACAGGGGCACAGATACGCAGTATTTT. Based on the CDR3 plus reference TRBV7-9 and TRBJ2-3, the full variable domain is DTGVSQNPRHKITKRGQNVTFRCDPISEHNRLYWYRQTLGQGPEFLTYFQNEAQLEKSRLLSDRFSAERPKGSFSTLEIQRTEQGDSAMYLCASRLDRGTDTQYFGPGTRLTVL.

In DNA, the CDR3 is TGTGCCAGCAGCTTGGGGCGTACCGGGGAGCTGTTTTTT. Translation: CASSLGRTGELFF. The J gene is TRBJ2-2, the V gene TRBV7-6; a possible D gene is TRBD1 (5 bases). Germline values: CDR1 SGHVS, CDR2 FNYEAQ. The length of the CDR3 is 13 residues. V lost 3 bases, J lost 5 bases, and 7 bases lay in between.

The rearrangement uses TRBV12-3 or TRBV12-4 and TRBJ2-7; D gene uncertain. V gave up 2 bases and J gave up 3 bases, with 8 bases separating them. This CDR3 region has 13 residues. In DNA, the CDR3 is TGTGCCAGCAGTTTATTTGGAGACTACGAGCAGTACTTC. Translation: CASSLFGDYEQYF.